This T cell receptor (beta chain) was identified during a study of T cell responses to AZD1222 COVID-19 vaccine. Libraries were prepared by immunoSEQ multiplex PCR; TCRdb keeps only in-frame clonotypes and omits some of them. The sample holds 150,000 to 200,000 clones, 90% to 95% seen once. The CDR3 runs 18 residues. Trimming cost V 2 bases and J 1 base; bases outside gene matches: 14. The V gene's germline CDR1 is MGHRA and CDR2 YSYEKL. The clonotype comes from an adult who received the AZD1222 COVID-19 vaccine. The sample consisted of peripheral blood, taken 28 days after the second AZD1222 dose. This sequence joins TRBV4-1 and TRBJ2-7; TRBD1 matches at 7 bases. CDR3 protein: CASSQRQGVNLFSYEQYF. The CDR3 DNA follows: TGCGCCAGCAGCCAAAGACAGGGCGTAAACCTGTTTTCCTACGAGCAGTACTTC.